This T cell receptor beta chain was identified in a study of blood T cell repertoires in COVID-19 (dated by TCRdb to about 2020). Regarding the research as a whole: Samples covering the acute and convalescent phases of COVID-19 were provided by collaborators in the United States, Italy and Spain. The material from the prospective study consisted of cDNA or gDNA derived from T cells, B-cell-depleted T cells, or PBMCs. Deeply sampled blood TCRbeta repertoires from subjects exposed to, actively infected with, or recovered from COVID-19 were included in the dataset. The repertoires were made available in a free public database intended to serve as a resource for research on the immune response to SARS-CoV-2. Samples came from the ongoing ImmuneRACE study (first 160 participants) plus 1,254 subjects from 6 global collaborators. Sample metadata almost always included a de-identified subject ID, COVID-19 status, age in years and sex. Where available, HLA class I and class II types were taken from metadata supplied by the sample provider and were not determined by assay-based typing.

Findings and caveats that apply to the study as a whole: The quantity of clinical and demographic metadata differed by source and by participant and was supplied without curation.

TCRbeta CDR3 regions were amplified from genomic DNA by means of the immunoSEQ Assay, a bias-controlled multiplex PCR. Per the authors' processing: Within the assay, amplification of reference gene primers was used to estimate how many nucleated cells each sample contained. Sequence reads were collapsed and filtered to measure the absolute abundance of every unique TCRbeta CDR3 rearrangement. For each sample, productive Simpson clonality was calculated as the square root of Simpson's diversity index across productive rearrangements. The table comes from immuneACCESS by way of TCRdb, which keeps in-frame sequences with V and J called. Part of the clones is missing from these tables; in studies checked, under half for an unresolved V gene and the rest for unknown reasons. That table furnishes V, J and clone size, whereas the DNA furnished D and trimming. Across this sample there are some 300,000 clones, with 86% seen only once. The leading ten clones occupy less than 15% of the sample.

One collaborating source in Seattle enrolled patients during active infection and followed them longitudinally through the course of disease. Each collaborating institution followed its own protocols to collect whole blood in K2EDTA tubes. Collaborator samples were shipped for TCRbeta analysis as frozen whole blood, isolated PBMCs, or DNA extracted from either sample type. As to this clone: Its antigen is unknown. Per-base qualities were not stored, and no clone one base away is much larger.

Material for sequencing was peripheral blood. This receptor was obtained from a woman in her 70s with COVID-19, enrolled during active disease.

The nucleotide sequence reads as follows: TGTGCCAGCAGCACACAGGGTTGGGACTATGGCTACACCTTC. Its amino acids are CASSTQGWDYGYTF. The rearranged segments are TRBV7-2 and TRBJ1-2, with TRBD1 perhaps the D gene, on 6 matching bases. The germline V gene gives CDR1 as SGHTA and CDR2 as FQGNSA. V sheds 5 bases and J sheds 3 bases, leaving 13 bases between their ends. Spanning cysteine to phenylalanine, the CDR3 consists of 14 amino acids. Only CDR3 DNA remains: 42 bases, in frame from the first base.